Listed below are T cell receptor beta chains from one sample, sequenced in a study of beta chain features in type 1 diabetes. Some clones are missing from TCRdb's copy, which holds only in-frame ones; the method was immunoSEQ multiplex PCR. In the table there are about 140,000 clones, around a tenth of which are singletons. Sequencing input: central memory CD4+ T cells from blood. The source is a woman between 35 and 50 years old in good health. The CDR3 runs from the conserved cysteine through the conserved F or W. The D gene is left open where the match is weak. Only some rows state a clone size, as once, few, many or a class for expanded clones.

CDR3	V	size	D
CASTPRGFQPQHF	TRBV19	NA	NA
CASSPDPTGGVGANVLTF	TRBV5-1	few	TRBD1
CASTTRLDSANTGELFF	TRBV7-8	NA	NA
CASSLGASGAYTDTQYF	TRBV7-8	NA	TRBD2
CASSYSGTINTGELFF	TRBV7-2	few	TRBD2
CASSEGVEAFF	TRBV6-1	few	NA
CASSVGTGGFGNYGYTF	TRBV9	few	TRBD1
CATEQGGRTDTQYF	TRBV6-6	NA	NA
CASSQDIPTGYHTQYF	TRBV4-3	few	TRBD1
CASRRLRDRAHEQYF	TRBV6-1	few	TRBD1
CASSHPTGDSGNTIYF	TRBV4-1	few	TRBD1
CASSLAGYGYTF	TRBV28	NA	NA
CASSLEAGGVEQYF	TRBV11-1	NA	NA
CAISEWGQGEETQYF	TRBV10-3	NA	NA
CASSWTGEETQYF	TRBV5-4	few	TRBD1